The present entry profiles one TCR beta chain with its context. This clone may be a read error of a much larger clone one base away. TCRdb reprocessed the RACE reads with MiXCR, giving one entry per CDR3 protein. The data contain about 360,000 distinct CDR3 sequences, around 7% of them seen just once; the ten biggest clones take up more than 7%. The trim removed 5 bases at V and 8 bases at J, leaving 10 bases unmatched. Germline values: CDR1 DFQATT, CDR2 SNEGSKA (reference sequence). The CDR3 extends over 15 amino acids. The data stem from a study of human T cells and chemical hapten exposure. The time point: patch test 1, 2 weeks after DPC sensitization. Sample treatment: therapeutic diphenylcyclopropenone sensitization with weekly scalp DPC.

The V and J genes are TRBV20-1 and TRBJ2-1, with 12 bases lining up with TRBD2. This material consisted of whole blood, taken in connection with sensitization to the hapten diphenylcyclopropenone (DPC). The origin of this receptor is a woman aged 18-29 years with alopecia areata. Some clones in this sample may be carry-over from other donors' samples. The DNA for the CDR3 is TGCAGTGCTGCTCCTCTAGCGGGGGGGGCAGATGAGCAGTTCTTC. Amino acid sequence: CSAAPLAGGADEQFF.